One sample yielded the 24 T cell receptor beta chains listed below, sequenced in a study of beta chain features in type 1 diabetes. Of the isolated RNA, all was reverse transcribed, and so the sequenced material was expressed TCRB transcripts. Profiled with immunoSEQ multiplex PCR; TCRdb holds only in-frame clones, not every one. The sample contains 250,000 to 300,000 clones, 8% of which appear only once. Input material: central memory CD4+ T cells from blood. Source of these receptors: a woman between 18 and 30 years old in good health.

The J gene is TRBJ1-1, the V gene TRBV30; D unclear. This CDR3 is 13 amino acids long. Germline CDR1 reads GTSNPN; CDR2 reads SVGIG (reference sequence). V was pared by 0 bases and J by 2 bases, with 7 bases between. The CDR3 loop reads CAWSVGHNTEAFF. CDR3 coding DNA: TGTGCCTGGAGTGTAGGGCACAACACTGAAGCTTTCTTT.

In this sample, this clone turned up a few times. The chain couples TRBV15 to TRBJ2-7, with 10 nucleotides matching TRBD1. The CDR3 contains 16 residues. Germline values: CDR1 LNHNV, CDR2 YYDKDF (reference sequence). Germline trimming cut 0 bases from V and 6 bases from J; bases unmatched to any gene: 8. This chain's CDR3 is CATSRDPGTGAAEQYF. The CDR3 DNA reads TGTGCCACCAGCAGAGATCCCGGGACAGGGGCGGCCGAGCAGTACTTC.

This clone was counted between two and nine times. The CDR3 loop is CASSRERNEQFF. Here the CDR3 DNA reads TGCGCCAGCAGCCGAGAAAGGAATGAGCAGTTCTTC. The rearrangement joins TRBV5-1 to TRBJ2-1; D is undetermined. V was pared by 4 bases and J by 7 bases, with 9 bases between. The CDR3 spans 12 residues. Looked up from germline, CDR1 is SGHRS and CDR2 is YFSETQ.

This clone appeared a few times. V is TRBV25-1 and J is TRBJ1-2; D might be TRBD1 (6 bases). Germline loops: CDR1 MGHDK, CDR2 SYGVNS. The V end lost 4 bases, the J end lost 6 bases, and 9 bases lay between the germline ends. This CDR3 contains 12 residues. CDR3 residues: CASSVQGNGYTF. CDR3 bases: TGTGCCAGCAGTGTCCAGGGGAATGGCTACACCTTC.

The chain employs TRBV9 and TRBJ1-6, with TRBD1 matching over 7 bases. In germline, CDR1 is SGDLS, CDR2 YYNGEE. V lost 3 bases to trimming and J lost 6 bases; unmatched junction nucleotides: 9. The length of the CDR3 is 16 residues. The DNA for the CDR3 is TGTGCCAGCAGCGGAGGGACAGCCGGGGGTAATTCACCCCTCCACTTT. This sequence encodes CASSGGTAGGNSPLHF.

The V and J genes are TRBV30 and TRBJ2-3; maybe TRBD1 (6 bases). V was shortened by 2 bases and J by 7 bases, with 13 bases between the two germline ends. Germline V gives CDR1 GTSNPN, CDR2 SVGIG (reference sequence). CDR3 size: 13 residues. CDR3 nucleotides: TGTGCCTGGAGTAAGAAACAGGGTTATACGCAGTATTTT. Translating gives CAWSKKQGYTQYF.

This clone came up a few times. The gene calls are TRBV28 and TRBJ2-7; a possible D gene is TRBD1 (6 bases). Trimming removed 2 bases at V and 0 bases at J, with 8 bases between. Germline CDR1 and CDR2: MDHEN and SYDVKM. CDR3 length: 14 residues. The CDR3 here is CASSLGGGSYEQYF. CDR3 in DNA: TGTGCCAGCAGTTTAGGGGGCGGCTCCTACGAGCAGTACTTC.

The chain uses TRBV18 and TRBJ1-2; D might be TRBD1 (6 bases). V lost 9 bases and J lost 0, with 11 bases in between. The CDR3 has 13 amino acids. The germline CDR1 and CDR2 sequences are KGHSH and LQKENI. CDR3 DNA: TGTGCCAGTAAGGGGGGCACTAACTATGGCTACACCTTC. This sequence encodes CASKGGTNYGYTF.

There are a few counts of this clone. The J gene is TRBJ2-5, the V gene TRBV7-3; weak D call: TRBD1 (6 bases). V was cut by 4 bases and J by 7 bases, with 13 bases left in between. The CDR3 sequence is 13 residues long. CDR1 is SGHTA, CDR2 FQGTGA, per germline. The CDR3 DNA reads as TGTGCCAGCAGCTCAGGGGTGGAAAGGACCCAGTACTTC. It translates to CASSSGVERTQYF.

This chain connects TRBV7-2 to TRBJ2-3; 12 nucleotides agree with TRBD2. The germline CDR1 and CDR2 sequences are SGHTA and FQGNSA. Trimming at V came to 5 bases and at J to 0 bases, leaving 9 bases not matched to a gene. The CDR3 length is 18 residues. The CDR3 bases are TGTGCCAGCAGCCGCCCAAGGACTAGCGGGGCGAGCACAGATACGCAGTATTTT. It encodes CASSRPRTSGASTDTQYF.

This chain uses TRBV7-9 with TRBJ2-5; 12 bases agree with TRBD1. Germline assignment: CDR1 SEHNR and CDR2 FQNEAQ (reference sequence). The CDR3 is 16 amino acids. Trimming at V came to 3 bases and at J to 5 bases, leaving 7 bases not matched to a gene. CDR3 nucleotide sequence: TGTGCCAGCAGCTTGATGGGACAGGGGGCGAAGGAGACCCAGTACTTC. Protein: CASSLMGQGAKETQYF.

The chain has TRBV13 and TRBJ2-3; the D is unclear. Germline CDR1 and CDR2: PRHDT and FYEKMQ (reference sequence). The CDR3 covers 14 residues. V dropped 1 base and J dropped 0 bases, with 5 bases sitting between them. CDR3 loop: CASSLDRSTDTQYF. The CDR3 region has the DNA TGTGCCAGCAGCTTAGACCGGAGCACAGATACGCAGTATTTT.

This clone has more than one count but fewer than ten. This chain links TRBV28 with TRBJ1-5; D gene unclear. Germline CDR1 MDHEN, CDR2 SYDVKM. This CDR3 contains 12 residues. The V end was cut by 6 bases, the J end by 9 bases, with 12 bases between. The CDR3 bases are TGTGCCAGCAGATCCCAGCTTGGGCCCCAGCATTTT. As protein: CASRSQLGPQHF.

The gene calls are TRBV4-2 and TRBJ1-3; D gene ambiguous. The CDR3 has 14 residues. CDR1 and CDR2 from the germline V gene are LGHNA and YNFKEQ. V dropped 5 bases and J dropped 8 bases, with 16 bases sitting between them. The CDR3 loop is CASSLRANGDTIYF. Here the CDR3 DNA reads TGTGCCAGCAGCTTAAGGGCCAACGGAGACACCATATATTTT.

This clone was recorded many times. The chain carries TRBV7-8 and TRBJ2-1, with D unclear. The germline V gene has CDR1 SGHVS and CDR2 FQNEAQ. The CDR3 is made up of 15 amino acids. V lost 8 bases to trimming and J lost 5 bases, with 19 bases between them. The CDR3 DNA sequence: TGTGCCAGCCCAAACCGTCCCCCTAATGACAATGAGCAGTTCTTC. Its translation is CASPNRPPNDNEQFF.

The chain joins TRBV5-1 to TRBJ1-4; D unresolved. The CDR3 has 16 amino acids. Looked up from germline, CDR1 is SGHRS and CDR2 is YFSETQ. V was pared by 1 base and J by 4 bases, with 14 bases between. CDR3 bases: TGCGCCAGCAGCTTGACAGACCCCGACCTTAATGAAAAACTGTTTTTT. Translated: CASSLTDPDLNEKLFF.

CDR3 loop: CASRTYVHMNTGELFF. The CDR3, as DNA: TGTGCCAGCCGAACTTATGTACACATGAACACCGGGGAGCTGTTTTTT. V usage is TRBV27 and J usage is TRBJ2-2; no clear D. Germline CDR1 is MNHEY and CDR2 is SMNVEV (reference sequence). The CDR3 loop spans 16 amino acids. The V and J ends lost 8 bases and 1 base respectively, with 17 bases between them.

This clone was detected only a few times. The chain joins TRBV28 to TRBJ2-7, with D uncertain. Germline loops: CDR1 MDHEN, CDR2 SYDVKM. V was pared by 6 bases and J by 9 bases, with 18 bases between. This CDR3 region has 13 residues. The CDR3: CASSPPTPAVQYV. For the CDR3, the DNA is TGTGCCAGCAGCCCTCCGACTCCCGCTGTGCAGTACGTC.

The CDR3 reads CASKGNNEQFF. As DNA, the CDR3 is TGTGCCAGCAAAGGAAATAATGAGCAGTTCTTC. The V and J genes are TRBV6-5 and TRBJ2-1; D not resolved. The CDR3 covers 11 residues. V lost 7 bases and J lost 7, with 8 bases in between. CDR1 MNHEY and CDR2 SVGAGI come from the germline V gene.

This rearrangement joins TRBV7-2 to TRBJ1-5; no clear D. V shed 2 bases and J shed 5 bases, with 7 bases lying between them. Germline V gene lookup returns CDR1 SGHTA and CDR2 FQGNSA. The CDR3 consists of 13 residues. CDR3 DNA: TGTGCCAGCAGCTTATTTAATGATCAGCCCCAGCATTTT. It specifies CASSLFNDQPQHF. Drawing the rest from reference TRBV7-2 and TRBJ1-5, the complete variable domain is GAGVSQSPSNKVTEKGKDVELRCDPISGHTALYWYRQSLGQGLEFLIYFQGNSAPDKSGLPSDRFSAERTGGSVSTLTIQRTQQEDSAVYLCASSLFNDQPQHFGDGTRLSIL.

This clone was seen at least ten times. This chain links TRBV18 with TRBJ2-6; 7 bases are shared with TRBD1. CDR3 length equals 18 residues. Trimming cost V 3 bases and J 0 bases; bases outside gene matches: 8. Per germline, CDR1 KGHSH and CDR2 LQKENI. The CDR3, as DNA: TGTGCCAGCTCACCGAGGACAGGATCCCTCTCTGGGGCCAACGTCCTGACTTTC. Protein product: CASSPRTGSLSGANVLTF.

V usage is TRBV5-4 and J usage is TRBJ2-2; D is unclear. Germline loops: CDR1 SGHNT, CDR2 YYREEE (reference sequence). This CDR3 is 16 amino acids long. Trimming pared 4 bases from V and 2 bases from J, leaving 15 bases between. The CDR3 DNA reads as TGTGCCAGCAGCCTAAGTGCAGGACGAAACACCGGGGAGCTGTTTTTT. It yields the protein CASSLSAGRNTGELFF.

The chain recombines TRBV23-1 with TRBJ2-1; 7 positions match TRBD2. Being an ORF, TRBV23-1 has a function that is uncertain. This CDR3 comprises 16 residues. V was pared by 7 bases and J by 5 bases, with 14 bases of the junction left unmatched. In nucleotides, the CDR3 is TGCGCCAGCACATCCGGGGGGACGAAATGTCACAATGAGCAGTTCTTC. Protein: CASTSGGTKCHNEQFF.

Comments on this clone: This likely reflects a read error, since a far larger clone is one base away. The chain links TRBV30 to TRBJ1-1, with D possibly matching TRBD1 (5 bases). This CDR3 is 14 amino acids long. In germline, CDR1 is GTSNPN, CDR2 SVGIG (reference sequence). The CDR3 DNA follows: TGTGCCTTGAGTGGGGGAGGGAAAGGGGACGAAGCTTTCTTT. The encoded protein is CALSGGGKGDEAFF.